This TCR beta chain stems from a study of cytomegalovirus exposure and HLA in healthy donors. Both 60 Vbeta primers and 13 Jbeta primers went into the PCR. The method was immunoSEQ multiplex PCR; TCRdb's version includes in-frame clones alone and lacks a portion of them. The repertoire includes around 130,000 clones, around 84% of them detected once, and roughly 3% sits in the top ten. The sample comprised PBMCs. The source of this sequence is a woman in her late teens or twenties in good health and CMV-seropositive.

CDR3 DNA: TGCGCCAGCAGCCCACGGGGGACAGCCTCCTACGAGCAGTACTTC. Translated: CASSPRGTASYEQYF. The gene calls are TRBV5-1 and TRBJ2-7; D is perhaps TRBD1 (7 bases). Germline CDR1 reads SGHRS; CDR2 reads YFSETQ. This CDR3 contains 15 residues. Trimming removed 4 bases from V and 0 bases from J, with 14 bases in between.